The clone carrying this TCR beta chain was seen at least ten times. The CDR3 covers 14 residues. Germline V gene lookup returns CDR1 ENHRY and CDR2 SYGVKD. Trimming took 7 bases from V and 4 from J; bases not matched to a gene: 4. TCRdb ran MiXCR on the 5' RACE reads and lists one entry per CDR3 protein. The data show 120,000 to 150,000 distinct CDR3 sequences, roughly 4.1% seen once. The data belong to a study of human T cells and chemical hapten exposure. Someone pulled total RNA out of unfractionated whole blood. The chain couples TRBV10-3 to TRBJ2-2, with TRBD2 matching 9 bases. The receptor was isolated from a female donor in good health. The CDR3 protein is CAINPSGATGELFF. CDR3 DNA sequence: TGTGCCATCAATCCTAGCGGGGCCACCGGGGAGCTGTTTTTT.